This TCR beta chain originates from a study of T cell changes during pregnancy in multiple sclerosis. The CDR3 has 14 amino acids. Germline lookup yields CDR1 SGHVS and CDR2 FNYEAQ. V dropped 2 bases and J dropped 2; count of bases not matched to a gene: 2. Sequencing used immunoSEQ multiplex PCR; TCRdb keeps in-frame clones, though not all of them. The sample lists approximately 93,000 clones, 85% to 95% occurring once. The receptor comes from a female donor in good health, enrolled as a control in a pregnancy study. The rearrangement links TRBV7-6 to TRBJ2-5; TRBD1 matches at 7 bases. The material was peripheral blood, obtained in the first trimester of pregnancy. The chain's CDR3 is CASSLWGQQETQYF. DNA of the CDR3: TGTGCCAGCAGCTTATGGGGACAGCAAGAGACCCAGTACTTC.